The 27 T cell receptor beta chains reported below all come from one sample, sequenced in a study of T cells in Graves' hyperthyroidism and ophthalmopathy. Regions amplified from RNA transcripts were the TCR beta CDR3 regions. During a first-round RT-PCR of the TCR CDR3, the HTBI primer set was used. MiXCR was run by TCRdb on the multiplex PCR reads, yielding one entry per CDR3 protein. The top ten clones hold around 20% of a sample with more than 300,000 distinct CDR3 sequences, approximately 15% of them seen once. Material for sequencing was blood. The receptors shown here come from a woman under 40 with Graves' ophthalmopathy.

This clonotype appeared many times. This CDR3 is CAWSPWDGVPYNQPQHF. The CDR3 DNA reads as TGTGCCTGGAGCCCCTGGGACGGGGTCCCCTACAATCAGCCCCAGCATTTT. V usage is TRBV30 and J usage is TRBJ1-5; possible D gene TRBD1, 5 bases. Germline V gives CDR1 GTSNPN, CDR2 SVGIG (reference sequence). The CDR3 totals 17 residues. V lost 3 bases, J lost 3 bases, and 21 bases lay in between.

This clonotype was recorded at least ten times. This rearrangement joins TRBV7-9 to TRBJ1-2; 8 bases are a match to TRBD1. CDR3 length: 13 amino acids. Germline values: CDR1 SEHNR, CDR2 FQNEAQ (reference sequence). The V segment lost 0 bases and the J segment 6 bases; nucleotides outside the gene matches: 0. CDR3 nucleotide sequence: TGTGCCAGCAGCTTAGCCAGGGGGCATGGCTACACCTTC. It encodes CASSLARGHGYTF.

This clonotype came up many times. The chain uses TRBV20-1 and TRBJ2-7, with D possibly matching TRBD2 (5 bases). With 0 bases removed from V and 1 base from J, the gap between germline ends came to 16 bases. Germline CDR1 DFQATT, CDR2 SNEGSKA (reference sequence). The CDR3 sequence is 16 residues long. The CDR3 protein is CSARDGGRAPSYEQYF. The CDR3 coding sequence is TGCAGTGCTAGAGATGGTGGGAGAGCCCCTTCCTACGAGCAGTACTTC.

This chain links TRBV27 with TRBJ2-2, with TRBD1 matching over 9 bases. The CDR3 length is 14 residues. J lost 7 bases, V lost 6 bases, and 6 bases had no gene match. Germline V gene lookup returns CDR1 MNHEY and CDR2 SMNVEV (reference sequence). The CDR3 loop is CASSKWTGVGELFF. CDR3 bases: TGTGCCAGCAGCAAGTGGACAGGGGTCGGGGAGCTGTTTTTT.

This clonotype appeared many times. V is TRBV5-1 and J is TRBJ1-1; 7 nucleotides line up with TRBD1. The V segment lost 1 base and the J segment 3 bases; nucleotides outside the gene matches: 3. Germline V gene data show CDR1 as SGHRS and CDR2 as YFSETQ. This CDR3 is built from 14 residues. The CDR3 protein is CASSLPGQDTEAFF. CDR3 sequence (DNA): TGCGCCAGCAGCTTGCCCGGACAGGACACTGAAGCTTTCTTT.

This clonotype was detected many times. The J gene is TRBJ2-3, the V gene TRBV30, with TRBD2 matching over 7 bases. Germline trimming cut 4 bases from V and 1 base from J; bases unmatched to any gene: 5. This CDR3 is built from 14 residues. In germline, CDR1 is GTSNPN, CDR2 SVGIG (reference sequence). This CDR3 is CAWTWGGGTDTQYF. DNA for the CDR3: TGTGCCTGGACCTGGGGGGGAGGCACAGATACGCAGTATTTT.

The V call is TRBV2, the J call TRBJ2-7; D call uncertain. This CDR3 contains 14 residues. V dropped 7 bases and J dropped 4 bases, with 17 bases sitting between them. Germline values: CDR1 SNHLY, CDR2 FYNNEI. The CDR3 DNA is TGTGCCAGCACTACACACTTCAACGGATACGAGCAGTACTTC. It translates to CASTTHFNGYEQYF. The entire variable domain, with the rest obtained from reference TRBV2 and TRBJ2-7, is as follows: EPEVTQTPSHQVTQMGQEVILRCVPISNHLYFYWYRQILGQKVEFLVSFYNNEISEKSEIFDDQFSVERPDGSNFTLKIRSTKLEDSAMYFCASTTHFNGYEQYFGPGTRLTVT.

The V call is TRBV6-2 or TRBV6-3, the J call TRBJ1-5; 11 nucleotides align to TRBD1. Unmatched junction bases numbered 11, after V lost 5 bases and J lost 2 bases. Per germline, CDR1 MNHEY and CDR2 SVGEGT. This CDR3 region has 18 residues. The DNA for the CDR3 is TGTGCCAGCAGTGCCCGGGACAGGGGGGCAATTCGCAATCAGCCCCAGCATTTT. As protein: CASSARDRGAIRNQPQHF.

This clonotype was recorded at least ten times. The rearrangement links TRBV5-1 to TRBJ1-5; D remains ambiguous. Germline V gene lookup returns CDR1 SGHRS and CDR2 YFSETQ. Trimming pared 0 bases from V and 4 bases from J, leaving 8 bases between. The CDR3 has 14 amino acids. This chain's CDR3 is CASSLAAGNQPQHF. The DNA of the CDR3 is TGCGCCAGCAGCTTGGCGGCAGGAAATCAGCCCCAGCATTTT.

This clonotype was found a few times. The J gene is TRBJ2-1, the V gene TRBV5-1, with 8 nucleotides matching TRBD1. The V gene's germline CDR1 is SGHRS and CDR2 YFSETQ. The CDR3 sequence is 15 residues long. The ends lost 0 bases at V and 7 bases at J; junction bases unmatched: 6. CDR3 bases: TGCGCCAGCAGCTTGGTCGGGACAGGACAAAATGAGCAGTTCTTC. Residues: CASSLVGTGQNEQFF.

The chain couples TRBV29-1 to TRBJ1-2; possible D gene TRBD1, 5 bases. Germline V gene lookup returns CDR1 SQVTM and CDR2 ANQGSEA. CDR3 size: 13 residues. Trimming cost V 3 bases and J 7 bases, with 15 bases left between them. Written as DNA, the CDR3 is TGCAGCGTTGAGGGCGGCGGGGGTCTTGGCTACACCTTC. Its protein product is CSVEGGGGLGYTF.

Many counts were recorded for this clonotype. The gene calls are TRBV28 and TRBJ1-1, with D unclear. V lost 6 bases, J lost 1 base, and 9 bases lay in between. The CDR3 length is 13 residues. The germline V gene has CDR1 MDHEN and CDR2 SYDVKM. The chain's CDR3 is CASRWEENTEAFF. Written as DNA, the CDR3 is TGTGCCAGCAGGTGGGAGGAGAACACTGAAGCTTTCTTT.

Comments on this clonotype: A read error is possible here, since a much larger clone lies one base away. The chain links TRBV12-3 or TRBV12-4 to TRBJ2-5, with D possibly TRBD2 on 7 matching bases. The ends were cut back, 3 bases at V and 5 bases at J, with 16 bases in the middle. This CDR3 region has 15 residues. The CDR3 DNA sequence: TGTGCCAGCAGTTTTGACGGGGGGCGGGGGGAGACCCAGTACTTC. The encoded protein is CASSFDGGRGETQYF.

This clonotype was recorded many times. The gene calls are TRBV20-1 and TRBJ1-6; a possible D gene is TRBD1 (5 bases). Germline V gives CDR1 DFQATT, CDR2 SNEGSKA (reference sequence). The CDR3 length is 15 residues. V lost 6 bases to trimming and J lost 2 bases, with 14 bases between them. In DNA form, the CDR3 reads TGCAGTGCGCCCCCCGGGGGGACCTATAATTCACCCCTCCACTTT. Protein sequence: CSAPPGGTYNSPLHF.

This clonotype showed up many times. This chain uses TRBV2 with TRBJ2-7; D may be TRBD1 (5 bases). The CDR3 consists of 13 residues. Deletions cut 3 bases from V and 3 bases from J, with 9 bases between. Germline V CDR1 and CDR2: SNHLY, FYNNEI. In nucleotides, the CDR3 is TGTGCCAGCAGTGACCGACAGCTCTACGAGCAGTACTTC. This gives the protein CASSDRQLYEQYF. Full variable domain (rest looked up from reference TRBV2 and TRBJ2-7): EPEVTQTPSHQVTQMGQEVILRCVPISNHLYFYWYRQILGQKVEFLVSFYNNEISEKSEIFDDQFSVERPDGSNFTLKIRSTKLEDSAMYFCASSDRQLYEQYFGPGTRLTVT.

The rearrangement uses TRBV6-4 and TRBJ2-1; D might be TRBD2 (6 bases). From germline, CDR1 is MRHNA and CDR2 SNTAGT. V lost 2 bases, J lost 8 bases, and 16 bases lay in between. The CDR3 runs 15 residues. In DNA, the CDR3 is TGTGCCAGCAGTGACCTAGCAAAAAAGCGGGATGAGCAGTTCTTC. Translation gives CASSDLAKKRDEQFF.

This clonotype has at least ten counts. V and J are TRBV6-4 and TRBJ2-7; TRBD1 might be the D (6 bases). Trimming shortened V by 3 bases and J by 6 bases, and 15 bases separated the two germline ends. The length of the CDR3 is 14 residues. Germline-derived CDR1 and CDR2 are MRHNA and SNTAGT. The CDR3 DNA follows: TGTGCCAGCAGTGAATCAGGGGATGCCGGCGAGCAGTACTTC. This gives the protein CASSESGDAGEQYF.

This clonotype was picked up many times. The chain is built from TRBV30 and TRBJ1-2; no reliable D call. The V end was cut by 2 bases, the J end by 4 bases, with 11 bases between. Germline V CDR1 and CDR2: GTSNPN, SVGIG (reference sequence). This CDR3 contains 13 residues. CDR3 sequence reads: CAWSPTMSYGYTF. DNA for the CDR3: TGTGCCTGGAGTCCGACGATGAGCTATGGCTACACCTTC.

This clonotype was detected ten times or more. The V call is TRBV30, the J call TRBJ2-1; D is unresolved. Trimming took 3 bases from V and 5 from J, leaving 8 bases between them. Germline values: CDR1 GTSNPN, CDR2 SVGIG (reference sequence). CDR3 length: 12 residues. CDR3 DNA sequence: TGTGCCTGGAGATCCACAAACAATGAGCAGTTCTTC. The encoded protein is CAWRSTNNEQFF.

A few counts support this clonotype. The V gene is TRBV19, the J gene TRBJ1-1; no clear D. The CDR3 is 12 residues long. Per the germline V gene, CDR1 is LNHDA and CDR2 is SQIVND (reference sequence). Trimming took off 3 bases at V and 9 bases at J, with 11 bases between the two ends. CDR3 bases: TGTGCCAGTAGTATCGGATGGGCCCAAGCTTTCTTT. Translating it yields CASSIGWAQAFF.

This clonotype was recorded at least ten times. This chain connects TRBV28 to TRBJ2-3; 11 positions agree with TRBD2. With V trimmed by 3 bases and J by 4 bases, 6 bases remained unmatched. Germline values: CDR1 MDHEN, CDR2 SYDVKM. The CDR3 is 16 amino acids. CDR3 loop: CASSLTSGEDPDTQYF. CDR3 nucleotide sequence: TGTGCCAGCAGTTTGACTAGCGGGGAGGATCCAGATACGCAGTATTTT.

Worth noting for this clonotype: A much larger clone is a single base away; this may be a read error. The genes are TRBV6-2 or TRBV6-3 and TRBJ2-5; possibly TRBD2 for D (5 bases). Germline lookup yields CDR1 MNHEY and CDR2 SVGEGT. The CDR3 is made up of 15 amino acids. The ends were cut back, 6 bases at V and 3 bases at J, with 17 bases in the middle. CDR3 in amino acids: CASSPRQRSKETQYF. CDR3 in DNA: TGTGCCAGCAGCCCCAGGCAGCGGAGCAAAGAGACCCAGTACTTC.

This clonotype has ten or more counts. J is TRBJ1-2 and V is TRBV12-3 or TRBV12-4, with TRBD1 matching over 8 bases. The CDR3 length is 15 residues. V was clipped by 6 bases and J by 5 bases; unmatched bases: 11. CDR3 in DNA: TGTGCCAGCAGATCGACAGGGGTAAAGGGATATGGCTACACCTTC. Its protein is CASRSTGVKGYGYTF.

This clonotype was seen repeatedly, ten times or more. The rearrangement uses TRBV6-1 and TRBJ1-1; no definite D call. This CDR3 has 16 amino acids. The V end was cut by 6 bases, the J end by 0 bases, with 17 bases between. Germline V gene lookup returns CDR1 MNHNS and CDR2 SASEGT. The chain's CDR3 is CASRKVPGGLNTEAFF. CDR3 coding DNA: TGTGCCAGCAGGAAGGTACCCGGCGGGTTGAACACTGAAGCTTTCTTT.

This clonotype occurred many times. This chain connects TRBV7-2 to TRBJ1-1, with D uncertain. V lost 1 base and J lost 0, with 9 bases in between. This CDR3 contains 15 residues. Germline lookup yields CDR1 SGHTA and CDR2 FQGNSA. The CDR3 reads CASSLVPGMNTEAFF. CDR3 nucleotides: TGTGCCAGCAGCTTAGTCCCGGGAATGAACACTGAAGCTTTCTTT.

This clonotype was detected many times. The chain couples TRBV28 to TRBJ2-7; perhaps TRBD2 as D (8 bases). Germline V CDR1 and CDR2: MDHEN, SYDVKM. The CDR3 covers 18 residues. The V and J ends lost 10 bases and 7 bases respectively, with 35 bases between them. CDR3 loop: CATRLWDRVRGGYREQYF. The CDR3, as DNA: TGTGCCACCCGACTCTGGGACAGAGTCCGGGGGGGGTATAGGGAGCAGTACTTC.

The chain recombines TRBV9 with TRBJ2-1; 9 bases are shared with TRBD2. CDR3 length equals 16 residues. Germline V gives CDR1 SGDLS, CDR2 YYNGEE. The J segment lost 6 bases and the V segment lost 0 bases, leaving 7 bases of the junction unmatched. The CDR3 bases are TGTGCCAGCAGCGTAGAGTCGCGGGGGGGCCGCAATGAGCAGTTCTTC. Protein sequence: CASSVESRGGRNEQFF. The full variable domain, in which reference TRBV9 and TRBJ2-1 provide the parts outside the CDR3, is DSGVTQTPKHLITATGQRVTLRCSPRSGDLSVYWYQQSLDQGLQFLIQYYNGEERAKGNILERFSAQQFPDLHSELNLSSLELGDSALYFCASSVESRGGRNEQFFGPGTRLTVL.